One T cell receptor (beta chain) is described in this entry. This sample was included in a study of blood T cell repertoires in COVID-19. Study overall: Sites across the United States, Italy and Spain contributed samples from acute and convalescent COVID-19. Sample material is recorded as cDNA or gDNA derived from T cells, B-cell-depleted T cells, or PBMCs.

Seattle patients were enrolled while actively infected and followed longitudinally. Original methodology: Counts of nucleated cells, estimated from reference gene primer amplification, were obtained. Here immunoSEQ multiplex PCR was the method, and the copy in TCRdb shows in-frame clones only, minus some. V and J calls and clone size are as listed in that table; D and trimming were resolved from the DNA. The table records roughly 260,000 clones, about 91% of them present only once. This sequence originates from a person aged 18-30 years with COVID-19, enrolled during active disease. The specimen sequenced was peripheral blood.

CDR3 nucleotides: TGTGCCAGCAGTTACGACGGGGGCTACAATGAGCAGTTCTTC. Amino acids: CASSYDGGYNEQFF. The chain couples TRBV6-2 or TRBV6-3 to TRBJ2-1; maybe TRBD2 (6 bases). The germline V gene has CDR1 MNHEY and CDR2 SVGEGT. The CDR3 runs to 14 residues. V was cut by 2 bases and J by 3 bases, with 8 bases left in between.